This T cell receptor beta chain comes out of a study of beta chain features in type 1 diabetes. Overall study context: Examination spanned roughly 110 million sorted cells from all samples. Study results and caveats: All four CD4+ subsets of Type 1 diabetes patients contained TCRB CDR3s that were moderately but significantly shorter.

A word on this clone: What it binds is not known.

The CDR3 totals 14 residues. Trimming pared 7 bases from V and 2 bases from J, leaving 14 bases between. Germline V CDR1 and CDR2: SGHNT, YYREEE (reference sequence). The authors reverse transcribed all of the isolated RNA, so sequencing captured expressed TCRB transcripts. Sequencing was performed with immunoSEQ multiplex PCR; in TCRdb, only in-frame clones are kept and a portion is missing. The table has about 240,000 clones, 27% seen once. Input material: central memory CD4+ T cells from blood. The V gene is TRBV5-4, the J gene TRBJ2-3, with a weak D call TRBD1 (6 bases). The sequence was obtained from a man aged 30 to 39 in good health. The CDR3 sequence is CASLEGQLTDTQYF. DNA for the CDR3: TGTGCCAGCTTGGAAGGACAGCTCACAGATACGCAGTATTTT.